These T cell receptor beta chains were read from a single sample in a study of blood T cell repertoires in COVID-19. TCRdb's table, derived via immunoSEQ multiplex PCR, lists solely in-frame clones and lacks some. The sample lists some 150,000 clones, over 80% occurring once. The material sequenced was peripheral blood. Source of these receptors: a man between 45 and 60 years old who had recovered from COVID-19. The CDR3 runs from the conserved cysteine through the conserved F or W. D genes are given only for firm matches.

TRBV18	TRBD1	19	CASSPSRTGVLGSYNEQFF
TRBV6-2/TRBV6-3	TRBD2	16	CASSFSGGQNTGELFF
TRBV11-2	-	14	CASSLERGRETQYF
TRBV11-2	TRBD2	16	CASSHFSGGAIETQYF
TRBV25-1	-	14	CASSERREGYGYTF
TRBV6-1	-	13	CASSEQDRNTIYF
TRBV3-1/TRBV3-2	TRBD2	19	CASSHPGLAGGPGTGELFF
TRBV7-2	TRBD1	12	CASSADRAHFTF
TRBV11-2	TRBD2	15	CASSQGTSGLYEQYF
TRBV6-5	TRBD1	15	CASSYSTGNASPLHF
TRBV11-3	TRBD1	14	CASSINRGLNTIYF
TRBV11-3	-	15	CASSFWAVPQETQYF
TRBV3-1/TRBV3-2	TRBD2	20	CASSQVPASGGFLAKNIQYF
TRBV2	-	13	CASSEQVNTEAFF
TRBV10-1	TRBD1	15	CASRADRGMNTEAFF
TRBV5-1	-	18	CASSSKGGLALSTDTQYF
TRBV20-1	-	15	CSASVGSSYNSPLHF
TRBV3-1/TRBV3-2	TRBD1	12	CASSQTGDEQYF
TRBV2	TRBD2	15	CASSEASGGLETQYF
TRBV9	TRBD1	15	CASSVGQGPQYEQYF
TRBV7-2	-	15	CASSLVQGTNYGYTF
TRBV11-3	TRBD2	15	CASIPRGGAIEELFF
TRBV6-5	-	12	CASSWEGYGYTF
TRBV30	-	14	CAWIPDRVDVGAFF
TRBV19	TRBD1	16	CASRQTGGAGTGELFF
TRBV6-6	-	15	CASNQKGGPNTEAFF
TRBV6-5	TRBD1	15	CASSYRTGEAHEQYF
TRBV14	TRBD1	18	CASSKRTGSTTTNEKLFF
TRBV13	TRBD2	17	CASRDTLAGGPGETQYF
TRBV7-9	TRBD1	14	CASSRPGTGIKAFF
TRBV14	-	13	CASRPGVNSPLHF
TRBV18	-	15	CASSPELHQNTEAFF
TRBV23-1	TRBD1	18	CASSLHRPGTGGIYGYTF
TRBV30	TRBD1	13	CALRTGGPTEAFF
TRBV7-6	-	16	CASSLDGAVPINGYTF
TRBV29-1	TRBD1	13	CSVQDRVVEGYTF